This TCR beta chain appears in the sequencing data of a study of blood T cell repertoires in COVID-19. As for the study in general: Samples taken during acute and convalescent COVID-19 were collected in the United States, Italy and Spain. PBMCs, B-cell-depleted T cells, or T cells provided the cDNA or gDNA that made up the material.

Profiling relied on immunoSEQ multiplex PCR, and the TCRdb table lists in-frame clones only, not all of them. Among 150,000 to 200,000 clones listed, 86% were seen once. The CDR3 contains 14 residues. Germline CDR1 reads LGHDT; CDR2 reads YNNKEL (reference sequence). V lost 5 bases to trimming and J lost 4 bases; unmatched junction nucleotides: 6. This rearrangement joins TRBV3-1 (or the pseudogene TRBV3-2) to TRBJ2-5, with 8 bases identical to TRBD1. Input material: peripheral blood. This receptor was taken from a man aged 50 to 60 with active or convalescent COVID-19. The CDR3 nucleotides are TGTGCCAGCAGCTATGGACAGGGCACAGAGACCCAGTACTTC. Amino acid sequence: CASSYGQGTETQYF.